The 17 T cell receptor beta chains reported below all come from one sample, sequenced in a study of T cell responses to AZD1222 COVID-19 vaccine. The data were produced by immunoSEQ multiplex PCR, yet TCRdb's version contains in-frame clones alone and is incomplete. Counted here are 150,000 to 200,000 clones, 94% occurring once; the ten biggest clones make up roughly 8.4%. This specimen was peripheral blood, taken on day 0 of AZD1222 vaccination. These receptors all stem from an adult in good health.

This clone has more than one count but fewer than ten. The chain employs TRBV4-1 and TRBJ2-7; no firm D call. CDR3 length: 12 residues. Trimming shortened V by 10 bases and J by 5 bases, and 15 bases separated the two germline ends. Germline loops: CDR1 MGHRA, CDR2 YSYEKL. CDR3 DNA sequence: TGCGCCAATGTGGAGTCTGAGGACGAGCAGTACTTC. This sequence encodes CANVESEDEQYF.

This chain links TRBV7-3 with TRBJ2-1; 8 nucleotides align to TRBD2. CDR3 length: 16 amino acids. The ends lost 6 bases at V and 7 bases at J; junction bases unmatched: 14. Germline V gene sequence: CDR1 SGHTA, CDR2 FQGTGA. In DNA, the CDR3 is TGTGCCAGCAGTCAATCACTAGCGGCGCTTGATAATGAGCAGTTCTTC. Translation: CASSQSLAALDNEQFF.

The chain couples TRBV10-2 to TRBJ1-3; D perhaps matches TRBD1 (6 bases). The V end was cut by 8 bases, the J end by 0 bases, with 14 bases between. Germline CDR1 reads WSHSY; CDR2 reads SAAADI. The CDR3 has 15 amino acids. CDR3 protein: CASSPGGLSGNTIYF. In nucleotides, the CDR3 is TGCGCCAGCTCTCCCGGGGGCCTCTCTGGAAACACCATATATTTT.

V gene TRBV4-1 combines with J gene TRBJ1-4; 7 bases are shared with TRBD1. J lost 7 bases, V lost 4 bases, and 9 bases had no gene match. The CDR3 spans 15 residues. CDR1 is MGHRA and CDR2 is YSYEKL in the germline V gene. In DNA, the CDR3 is TGCGCCAGCAGCCGCCTGACAGGGCGGGTTGAAAAACTGTTTTTT. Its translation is CASSRLTGRVEKLFF.

The CDR3 region is CASRIAGSDGELFF. CDR3 sequence (DNA): TGTGCCAGCAGAATAGCGGGATCCGACGGGGAGCTGTTTTTT. The chain joins TRBV3-1 (or the pseudogene TRBV3-2) to TRBJ2-2; 8 bases fit TRBD2. This CDR3 spans 14 amino acids. V dropped 6 bases and J dropped 7; count of bases not matched to a gene: 7. Germline V lookup: CDR1 LGHDT, CDR2 YNNKEL (reference sequence).

The CDR3 nucleotides are TGTGCCACCAGAGGACAGGGGAACACTGAAGCTTTCTTT. Encoded protein: CATRGQGNTEAFF. The J gene is TRBJ1-1, the V gene TRBV24-1; TRBD1 matches 8 bases. With 7 bases clipped from V and 1 base from J, the junction kept 1 base outside the gene matches. The CDR3 has 13 residues. Germline V gene data show CDR1 as KGHDR and CDR2 as SFDVKD.

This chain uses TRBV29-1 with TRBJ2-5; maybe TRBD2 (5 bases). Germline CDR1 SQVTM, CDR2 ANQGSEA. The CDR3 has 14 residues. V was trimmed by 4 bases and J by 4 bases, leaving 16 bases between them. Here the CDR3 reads CSVGRGPLGETQYF. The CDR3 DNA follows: TGCAGCGTTGGGCGAGGGCCTCTAGGAGAGACCCAGTACTTC.

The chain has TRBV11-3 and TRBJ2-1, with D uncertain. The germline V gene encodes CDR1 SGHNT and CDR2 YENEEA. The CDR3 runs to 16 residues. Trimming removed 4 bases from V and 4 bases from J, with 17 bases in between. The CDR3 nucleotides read TGTGCCAGCAGCTGCAAGGTCCGGGTCTCATACAATGAGCAGTTCTTC. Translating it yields CASSCKVRVSYNEQFF.

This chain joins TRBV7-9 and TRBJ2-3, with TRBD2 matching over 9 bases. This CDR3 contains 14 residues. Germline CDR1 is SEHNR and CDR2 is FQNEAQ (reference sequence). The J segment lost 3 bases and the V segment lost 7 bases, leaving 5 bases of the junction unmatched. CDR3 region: CASTRLAETDTQYF. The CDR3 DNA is TGTGCCAGCACCCGACTAGCGGAAACAGATACGCAGTATTTT.

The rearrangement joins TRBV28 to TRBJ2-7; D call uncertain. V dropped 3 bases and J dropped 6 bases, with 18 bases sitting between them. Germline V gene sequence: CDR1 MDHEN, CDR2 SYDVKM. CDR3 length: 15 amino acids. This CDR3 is CASSFRAQPSTEQYF. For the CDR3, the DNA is TGTGCCAGCAGTTTCCGGGCACAGCCATCTACCGAGCAGTACTTC.

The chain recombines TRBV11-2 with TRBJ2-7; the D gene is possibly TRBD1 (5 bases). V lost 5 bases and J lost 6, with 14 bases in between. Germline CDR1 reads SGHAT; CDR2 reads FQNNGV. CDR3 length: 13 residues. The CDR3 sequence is CASSQGSFREQYF. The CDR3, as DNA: TGTGCCAGCAGCCAGGGCAGCTTCCGCGAGCAGTACTTC.

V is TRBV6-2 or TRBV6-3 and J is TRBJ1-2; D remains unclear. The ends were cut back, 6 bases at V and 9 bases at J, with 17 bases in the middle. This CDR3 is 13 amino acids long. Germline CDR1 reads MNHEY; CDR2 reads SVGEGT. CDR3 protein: CASSPQRSWSYTF. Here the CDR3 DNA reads TGTGCCAGCAGCCCTCAGAGGTCCTGGAGCTACACCTTC.

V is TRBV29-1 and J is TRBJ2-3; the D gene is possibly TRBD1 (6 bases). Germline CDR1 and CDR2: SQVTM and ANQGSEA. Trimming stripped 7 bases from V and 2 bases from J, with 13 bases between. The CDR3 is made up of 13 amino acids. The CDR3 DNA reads TGCAGCGCCGGACAGCCACTCACAGATACGCAGTATTTT. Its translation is CSAGQPLTDTQYF.

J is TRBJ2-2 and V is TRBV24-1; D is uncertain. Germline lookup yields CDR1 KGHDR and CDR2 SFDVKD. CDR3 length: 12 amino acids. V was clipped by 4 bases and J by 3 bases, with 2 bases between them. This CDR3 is CATSEDTGELFF. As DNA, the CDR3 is TGTGCCACCAGTGAGGACACCGGGGAGCTGTTTTTT.

Written as DNA, the CDR3 is TGTGCCAGCAGTCCCTGGACAGAGACTAATGAAAAACTGTTTTTT. Encoded protein: CASSPWTETNEKLFF. This chain links TRBV28 with TRBJ1-4; perhaps TRBD1 as D (6 bases). Trimming cost V 5 bases and J 2 bases, with 12 bases left between them. Germline V gene sequence: CDR1 MDHEN, CDR2 SYDVKM. The CDR3 has 15 residues.

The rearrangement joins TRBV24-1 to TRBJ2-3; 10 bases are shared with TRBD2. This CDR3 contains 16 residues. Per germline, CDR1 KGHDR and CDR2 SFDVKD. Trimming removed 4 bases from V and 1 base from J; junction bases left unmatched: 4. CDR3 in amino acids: CATSDPGTSGTDTQYF. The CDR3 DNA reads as TGTGCCACCAGTGACCCCGGGACTAGCGGCACAGATACGCAGTATTTT.

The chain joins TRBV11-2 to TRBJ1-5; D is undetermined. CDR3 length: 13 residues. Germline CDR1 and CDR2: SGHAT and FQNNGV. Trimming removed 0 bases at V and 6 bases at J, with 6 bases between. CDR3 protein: CASSLEFGQPQHF. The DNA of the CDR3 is TGTGCCAGCAGCTTAGAGTTTGGTCAGCCCCAGCATTTT.